This is a list of T cell receptor beta chains from one sample in a study of blood T cells in healthy people across ages. TCRdb re-called the 5' RACE reads through MiXCR, storing one row per CDR3 protein. The sample holds 800,000 to 950,000 distinct CDR3 sequences, roughly 48% seen once. The sequenced sample was blood. These receptors originate from a man aged 25-45 years in good health. The CDR3 runs from the conserved cysteine through the conserved F or W. The order of the fields is CDR3 length, V gene, D gene, J gene, clone size, CDR3 DNA, CDR3 protein. The D gene is left open where the match is weak. Part of the rows lack a size; the others show once, few, many or a class for expanded clones.

CDR3 length: 14
V gene: TRBV20-1
D gene: -
J gene: TRBJ2-3
clone size: many
CDR3 DNA: TGCAGTGCTACCCGGACCACGGATTCAGATACGCAGTATTTT
CDR3 protein: CSATRTTDSDTQYF

CDR3 length: 14
V gene: TRBV20-1
D gene: -
J gene: TRBJ2-3
clone size: few
CDR3 DNA: TGCAGTGCTAGTAACAGGGTCAGCACAGATACGCAGTATTTT
CDR3 protein: CSASNRVSTDTQYF

CDR3 length: 14
V gene: TRBV29-1
D gene: -
J gene: TRBJ2-1
clone size: -
CDR3 DNA: TGCAGCGTTGGGAAAAGGGGGGACTGGAATGAGCAGTTCTTC
CDR3 protein: CSVGKRGDWNEQFF

CDR3 length: 15
V gene: TRBV2
D gene: -
J gene: TRBJ2-7
clone size: once
CDR3 DNA: TGTGCCAGCAGTGCAGGATGGCCAAGTCCGCACGAGCAGTACTTC
CDR3 protein: CASSAGWPSPHEQYF

CDR3 length: 11
V gene: TRBV20-1
D gene: -
J gene: TRBJ2-7
clone size: -
CDR3 DNA: TGCAGTGCTGCGGACAACTACGAGCGGTACTTC
CDR3 protein: CSAADNYERYF

CDR3 length: 15
V gene: TRBV4-3
D gene: TRBD2
J gene: TRBJ2-5
clone size: -
CDR3 DNA: TGCGCCAGCAGCCAAGACTGGGACTATCAAGAGACCCAGTACTTC
CDR3 protein: CASSQDWDYQETQYF

CDR3 length: 13
V gene: TRBV7-2
D gene: -
J gene: TRBJ1-2
clone size: -
CDR3 DNA: TGTGCCAGCAGCTGGACCGGAGTGAGGGGCTACACCTTC
CDR3 protein: CASSWTGVRGYTF

CDR3 length: 16
V gene: TRBV12-3/TRBV12-4
D gene: TRBD2
J gene: TRBJ2-7
clone size: -
CDR3 DNA: TGTGCCAGCAGCCAACTGGGGGGGAAAGGATCCTACGAGCAGTACTTC
CDR3 protein: CASSQLGGKGSYEQYF

CDR3 length: 16
V gene: TRBV7-8
D gene: TRBD2
J gene: TRBJ2-3
clone size: -
CDR3 DNA: TGTGCCAGCAGCTTAACCCTAGCGGACCACACAGATACGCAGTATTTT
CDR3 protein: CASSLTLADHTDTQYF

CDR3 length: 14
V gene: TRBV7-9
D gene: TRBD2
J gene: TRBJ2-3
clone size: -
CDR3 DNA: TGTGCCAGCAGATACGGGACTAGCGGGGATACGCAGTATTTT
CDR3 protein: CASRYGTSGDTQYF

CDR3 length: 16
V gene: TRBV27
D gene: -
J gene: TRBJ1-5
clone size: -
CDR3 DNA: TGTGCCAGCAGTTCAACTCGGACAGTGAACAATCAGCCCCAGCATTTT
CDR3 protein: CASSSTRTVNNQPQHF

CDR3 length: 12
V gene: TRBV29-1
D gene: TRBD1
J gene: TRBJ2-4
clone size: -
CDR3 DNA: TGCAGCGTTGAGATACAGGGGGACGAGCGGTACTTC
CDR3 protein: CSVEIQGDERYF

CDR3 length: 15
V gene: TRBV12-3/TRBV12-4
D gene: -
J gene: TRBJ1-6
clone size: few
CDR3 DNA: TGTGCCAGCACCACCCGAGCAGTAGGGAATTCACCCCTCCACTTT
CDR3 protein: CASTTRAVGNSPLHF

CDR3 length: 14
V gene: TRBV4-1
D gene: -
J gene: TRBJ2-6
clone size: -
CDR3 DNA: TGCGCCAGCTATGGGCTGTCTGGGGCCAACGTCCTGACTTTC
CDR3 protein: CASYGLSGANVLTF

CDR3 length: 12
V gene: TRBV7-9
D gene: -
J gene: TRBJ2-7
clone size: -
CDR3 DNA: TGTGCCAGCAGCCGAGACTACTCCGAGCAGTACTTC
CDR3 protein: CASSRDYSEQYF

CDR3 length: 16
V gene: TRBV3-1
D gene: TRBD1
J gene: TRBJ1-5
clone size: once
CDR3 DNA: TGTGCCAGCAGCCAAGGGACAGGGATCGGCAATCAGCCCCAGCATTTT
CDR3 protein: CASSQGTGIGNQPQHF

CDR3 length: 16
V gene: TRBV4-2
D gene: -
J gene: TRBJ2-1
clone size: -
CDR3 DNA: TGTGCCAGCAGCCAAGGTGTGGGACGGGGGAACCTTGAGCAGTTCTTC
CDR3 protein: CASSQGVGRGNLEQFF

CDR3 length: 15
V gene: TRBV5-1
D gene: -
J gene: TRBJ1-4
clone size: few
CDR3 DNA: TGCGCCAGCAGTCCCGTGGGCGACCTAAATGAAAAACTGTTTTTT
CDR3 protein: CASSPVGDLNEKLFF

CDR3 length: 15
V gene: TRBV20-1
D gene: TRBD2
J gene: TRBJ2-2
clone size: -
CDR3 DNA: TGCAGTGCTAGAGAGGGGCGGGGGGGCGCCGGGGAGCTGTTTTTT
CDR3 protein: CSAREGRGGAGELFF

CDR3 length: 15
V gene: TRBV12-3/TRBV12-4
D gene: TRBD1
J gene: TRBJ1-1
clone size: few
CDR3 DNA: TGTGCCAGCAGTTTAGCTACAGGGGCGAACACTGAAGCTTTCTTT
CDR3 protein: CASSLATGANTEAFF

CDR3 length: 13
V gene: TRBV27
D gene: -
J gene: TRBJ2-5
clone size: -
CDR3 DNA: TGTGCCAGCAGCCGAACCCCCTATGAGACCCAGTACTTC
CDR3 protein: CASSRTPYETQYF

CDR3 length: 15
V gene: TRBV9
D gene: TRBD2
J gene: TRBJ2-7
clone size: few
CDR3 DNA: TGTGCCACTATGGGGAGGGAGGGGTATGAAGACGAGCAGTACTTC
CDR3 protein: CATMGREGYEDEQYF

CDR3 length: 16
V gene: TRBV9
D gene: TRBD2
J gene: TRBJ2-3
clone size: -
CDR3 DNA: TGTGCCAGCAGCGTAGAAGACGGGGGGATCGCAGATACGCAGTATTTT
CDR3 protein: CASSVEDGGIADTQYF

CDR3 length: 15
V gene: TRBV6-2/TRBV6-3
D gene: -
J gene: TRBJ2-4
clone size: few
CDR3 DNA: TGTGCCAGCAGCCCCTCCGGGGTAGCCAAAAACATTCAGTACTTC
CDR3 protein: CASSPSGVAKNIQYF

CDR3 length: 12
V gene: TRBV29-1
D gene: -
J gene: TRBJ1-1
clone size: few
CDR3 DNA: TGCAGCGGTGACAGTGTGAACACTGAAGCTTTCTTT
CDR3 protein: CSGDSVNTEAFF

CDR3 length: 13
V gene: TRBV3-1
D gene: -
J gene: TRBJ1-2
clone size: -
CDR3 DNA: TGTGCCAGCAGCCAAGTTACATACTATGGCTACACCTTC
CDR3 protein: CASSQVTYYGYTF

CDR3 length: 15
V gene: TRBV4-2
D gene: -
J gene: TRBJ2-5
clone size: -
CDR3 DNA: TGTGCCAGCAGCCAAGATCCGGAACCCGGGGAGACCCAGTACTTC
CDR3 protein: CASSQDPEPGETQYF

CDR3 length: 14
V gene: TRBV7-2
D gene: -
J gene: TRBJ2-7
clone size: -
CDR3 DNA: TGTGCCAGCAGCTACCTGGGGAGCTCCTACGAGCAGTACTTC
CDR3 protein: CASSYLGSSYEQYF

CDR3 length: 14
V gene: TRBV25-1
D gene: -
J gene: TRBJ2-3
clone size: few
CDR3 DNA: TGTGCCAGCAGTGTTCACGGAAGAGTAGATACGCAGTATTTT
CDR3 protein: CASSVHGRVDTQYF

CDR3 length: 14
V gene: TRBV12-3/TRBV12-4
D gene: TRBD1
J gene: TRBJ2-5
clone size: -
CDR3 DNA: TGTGCCAGCAGGTCCGGGACAGGGTTAGAGACCCAGTACTTC
CDR3 protein: CASRSGTGLETQYF